A single sample gave rise to the 5 T cell receptor beta chains below, sequenced in a study of shared clonotypes between healthy human individuals. Data came from immunoSEQ multiplex PCR; TCRdb stores just in-frame clones and leaves some out. The table has about 1.5 million clones, 98% seen once. Input material: naive CD4+ T cells sorted from blood. Documented subset: CD45RA+ positively selected. Source of these receptors: a man aged 25 to 40 in good health.

CDR3 amino acids: CASSGPQGVTGQYF. The DNA of the CDR3 is TGTGCCAGCAGTGGTCCACAGGGGGTTACTGGGCAGTACTTC. The chain is built from TRBV2 and TRBJ2-7; 8 bases agree with TRBD1. Per the germline V gene, CDR1 is SNHLY and CDR2 is FYNNEI. With 4 bases clipped from V and 9 bases from J, the junction kept 11 bases outside the gene matches. This CDR3 spans 14 amino acids.

The chain uses TRBV7-9 and TRBJ1-3, with D maybe TRBD1 (5 bases). Germline V gene data show CDR1 as SEHNR and CDR2 as FQNEAQ (reference sequence). The V and J ends lost 5 bases and 0 bases respectively, with 11 bases between them. CDR3 length: 15 amino acids. Here the CDR3 reads CASSLPTGSGNTIYF. The CDR3 DNA sequence: TGTGCCAGCAGCCTACCCACAGGCTCTGGAAACACCATATATTTT.

The V call is TRBV6-5, the J call TRBJ2-6; D call uncertain. Germline V lookup: CDR1 MNHEY, CDR2 SVGAGI. The CDR3 covers 15 residues. The V end was cut by 4 bases, the J end by 3 bases, with 10 bases between. The CDR3: CASSSSRIGANVLTF. CDR3 DNA: TGTGCCAGCAGTTCCTCCCGGATTGGGGCCAACGTCCTGACTTTC.

This chain connects TRBV27 to TRBJ2-4, with 9 bases that match TRBD2. In germline, CDR1 is MNHEY, CDR2 SMNVEV (reference sequence). The junction had 3 bases not matched to a gene; V was cut back by 0 bases and J by 0 bases. The CDR3 runs to 17 residues. CDR3 sequence reads: CASSLSVLAGAKNIQYF. CDR3 bases: TGTGCCAGCAGTTTATCGGTACTAGCGGGAGCCAAAAACATTCAGTACTTC.

The gene calls are TRBV19 and TRBJ2-2, with D unresolved. The length of the CDR3 is 15 residues. Germline loops: CDR1 LNHDA, CDR2 SQIVND (reference sequence). Trimming shortened V by 4 bases and J by 3 bases, and 12 bases separated the two germline ends. CDR3 sequence (DNA): TGTGCCAGTAGTACGACACTACTTCACACCGGGGAGCTGTTTTTT. It yields the protein CASSTTLLHTGELFF.